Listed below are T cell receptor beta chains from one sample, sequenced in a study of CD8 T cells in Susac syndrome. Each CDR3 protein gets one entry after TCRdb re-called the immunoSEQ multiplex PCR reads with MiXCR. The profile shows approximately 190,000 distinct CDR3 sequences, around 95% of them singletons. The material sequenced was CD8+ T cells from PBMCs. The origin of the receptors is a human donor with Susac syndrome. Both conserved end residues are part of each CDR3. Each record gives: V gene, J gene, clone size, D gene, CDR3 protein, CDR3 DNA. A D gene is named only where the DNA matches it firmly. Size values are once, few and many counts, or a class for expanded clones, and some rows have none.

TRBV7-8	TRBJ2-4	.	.	CASSLVYENIQYF	TGTGCCAGCAGCTTAGTTTACGAAAACATTCAGTACTTC
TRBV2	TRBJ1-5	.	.	CASRDGSRGFYQPQHF	TGTGCCAGCAGGGACGGTTCGAGGGGGTTCTATCAGCCCCAGCATTTT
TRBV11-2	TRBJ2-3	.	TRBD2	CASSLGTSGVQRTQYF	TGTGCCAGCAGCTTAGGGACTAGCGGGGTTCAACGTACGCAGTATTTT
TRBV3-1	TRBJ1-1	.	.	CASSHGANTEAFF	TGTGCCAGCAGCCACGGGGCGAACACTGAAGCTTTCTTT
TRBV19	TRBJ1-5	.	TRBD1	CASRGQLLEPQHF	TGTGCCAGTAGGGGACAGCTTCTTGAGCCCCAGCATTTT
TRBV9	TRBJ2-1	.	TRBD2	CASSAGPSGGTYNEQFF	TGTGCCAGCAGCGCTGGCCCTAGCGGGGGCACATACAATGAGCAGTTCTTC
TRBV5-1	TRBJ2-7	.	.	CASKTGIGSGYEQYF	TGCGCCAGCAAAACAGGAATTGGGAGTGGCTACGAGCAGTACTTC
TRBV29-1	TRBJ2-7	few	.	CSVLGGKNYEQYF	TGCAGCGTTTTGGGGGGAAAGAACTACGAGCAGTACTTC
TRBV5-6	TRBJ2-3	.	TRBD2	CASSSRLAGFTDTQYF	TGTGCCAGCAGCTCTAGACTAGCGGGGTTCACAGATACGCAGTATTTT
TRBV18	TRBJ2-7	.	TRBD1	CASSPNWDSYYEQYF	TGTGCCAGCTCACCTAACTGGGACAGCTACTACGAGCAGTACTTC
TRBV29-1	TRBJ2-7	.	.	CSVEDYLGALREQYF	TGCAGCGTTGAAGATTATCTAGGGGCGCTCCGGGAGCAGTACTTC
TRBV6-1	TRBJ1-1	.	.	CASSRTLGRGNTEAFF	TGTGCCAGCAGTCGAACGCTGGGCAGGGGGAACACTGAAGCTTTCTTT
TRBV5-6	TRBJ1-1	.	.	CASSLDGVNTEAFF	TGTGCCAGCAGCTTGGACGGAGTGAACACTGAAGCTTTCTTT
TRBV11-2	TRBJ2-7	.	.	CASSLERQGLEQYF	TGTGCCAGCAGCTTAGAGAGGCAGGGACTCGAGCAGTACTTC
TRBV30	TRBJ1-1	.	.	CAWRAQLDTEAFF	TGTGCCTGGAGAGCACAGCTGGACACTGAAGCTTTCTTT
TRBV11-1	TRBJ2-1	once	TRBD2	CASSSTGTSDYNEQFF	TGTGCCAGCAGCTCAACCGGGACTAGCGACTACAATGAGCAGTTCTTC
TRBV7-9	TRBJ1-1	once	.	CASSSPRNTEAFF	TGTGCCAGCAGCTCTCCTCGGAACACTGAAGCTTTCTTT
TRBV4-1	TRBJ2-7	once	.	CASSQHDSVIYEQYF	TGCGCCAGCAGCCAACATGATTCGGTGATCTACGAGCAGTACTTC
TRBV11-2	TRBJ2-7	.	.	CASSWTTELTYEQYF	TGTGCCAGCAGCTGGACTACGGAATTAACCTACGAGCAGTACTTC
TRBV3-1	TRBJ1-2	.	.	CASSPTEHYGYTF	TGTGCCAGCAGTCCCACAGAGCACTATGGCTACACCTTC
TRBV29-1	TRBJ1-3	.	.	CSVAQQSGNTIYF	TGCAGCGTTGCTCAGCAGTCTGGAAACACCATATATTTT
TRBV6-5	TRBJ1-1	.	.	CASSYNLDGREAFF	TGTGCCAGCAGTTACAACTTGGACGGGAGGGAAGCTTTCTTT
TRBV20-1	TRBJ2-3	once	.	CSARAYARGTDTQYF	TGCAGTGCTAGAGCCTACGCCAGGGGCACAGATACGCAGTATTTT
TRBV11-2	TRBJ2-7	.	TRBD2	CASSPETSGGAYEQYF	TGTGCCAGCAGCCCAGAGACTAGCGGGGGGGCCTACGAGCAGTACTTC
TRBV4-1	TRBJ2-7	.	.	CASSPPEGEQYF	TGCGCCAGCAGCCCCCCCGAAGGGGAGCAGTACTTC
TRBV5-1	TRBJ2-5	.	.	CASSLSQETQYF	TGTGCCAGCAGCTTAAGTCAGGAGACCCAGTACTTC
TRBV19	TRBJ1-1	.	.	CASRIGSTEAFF	TGTGCCAGTAGAATAGGGAGCACTGAAGCTTTCTTT
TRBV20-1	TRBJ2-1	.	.	CSARDFWNEQFF	TGCAGTGCTAGAGATTTCTGGAATGAGCAGTTCTTC
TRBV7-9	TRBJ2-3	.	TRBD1	CASSLAFGTGTDTQYF	TGTGCCAGCAGCTTAGCGTTCGGGACAGGCACAGATACGCAGTATTTT
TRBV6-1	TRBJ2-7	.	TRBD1	CASRAGTGTNEQYF	TGTGCCAGCAGAGCCGGGACAGGGACAAACGAGCAGTACTTC
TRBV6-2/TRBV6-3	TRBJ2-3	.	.	CASSYSNSPGLETDTQYF	TGTGCCAGCAGTTACTCGAATAGTCCGGGTTTGGAGACAGATACGCAGTATTTT
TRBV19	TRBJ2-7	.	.	CASSIQGDYEQYF	TGTGCCAGTAGTATCCAGGGTGATTACGAGCAGTACTTC
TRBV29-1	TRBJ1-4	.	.	CSVLGPSNEKLFF	TGCAGCGTTTTAGGTCCGAGTAATGAAAAACTGTTTTTT
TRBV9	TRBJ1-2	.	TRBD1	CASSAGDRGLNYGYTF	TGTGCCAGCAGCGCAGGGGACAGGGGCCTAAACTATGGCTACACCTTC
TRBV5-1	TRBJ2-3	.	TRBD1	CASSLATGWDTQYF	TGCGCCAGCAGCTTGGCGACAGGGTGGGATACGCAGTATTTT
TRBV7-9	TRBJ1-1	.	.	CASSPRTGHGNTEAFF	TGTGCCAGCAGCCCCCGGACGGGACACGGGAACACTGAAGCTTTCTTT
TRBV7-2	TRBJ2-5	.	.	CASSGGAQETQYF	TGTGCCAGCAGCGGGGGGGCCCAAGAGACCCAGTACTTC
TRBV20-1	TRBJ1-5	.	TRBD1	CSAPDRGNQPQHF	TGCAGTGCCCCAGACAGGGGCAATCAGCCCCAGCATTTT
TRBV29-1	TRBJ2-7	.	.	CSVEELGYEQYF	TGCAGCGTTGAAGAGTTAGGGTACGAGCAGTACTTC
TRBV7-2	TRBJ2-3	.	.	CASRDPNTQYF	TGTGCCAGCAGGGATCCGAATACGCAGTATTTT
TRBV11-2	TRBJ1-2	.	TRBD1	CASTSLGRDRDEYGYTF	TGTGCCAGCACCTCTTTGGGACGGGACAGAGATGAGTATGGCTACACCTTC
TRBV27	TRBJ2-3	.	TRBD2	CASSFLSGRAIDTQYF	TGTGCCAGCAGTTTTTTAAGCGGGAGGGCTATAGATACGCAGTATTTT
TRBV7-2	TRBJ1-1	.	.	CASSFDHIGTEAFF	TGTGCCAGCAGCTTTGACCACATTGGTACCGAAGCTTTCTTT
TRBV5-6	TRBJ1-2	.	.	CASSLDRGQYYGYTF	TGTGCCAGCAGCTTGGATCGGGGGCAGTACTATGGCTACACCTTC
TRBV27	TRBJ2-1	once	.	CASSFAEVYNEQFF	TGTGCCAGCAGTTTCGCGGAAGTCTACAATGAGCAGTTCTTC